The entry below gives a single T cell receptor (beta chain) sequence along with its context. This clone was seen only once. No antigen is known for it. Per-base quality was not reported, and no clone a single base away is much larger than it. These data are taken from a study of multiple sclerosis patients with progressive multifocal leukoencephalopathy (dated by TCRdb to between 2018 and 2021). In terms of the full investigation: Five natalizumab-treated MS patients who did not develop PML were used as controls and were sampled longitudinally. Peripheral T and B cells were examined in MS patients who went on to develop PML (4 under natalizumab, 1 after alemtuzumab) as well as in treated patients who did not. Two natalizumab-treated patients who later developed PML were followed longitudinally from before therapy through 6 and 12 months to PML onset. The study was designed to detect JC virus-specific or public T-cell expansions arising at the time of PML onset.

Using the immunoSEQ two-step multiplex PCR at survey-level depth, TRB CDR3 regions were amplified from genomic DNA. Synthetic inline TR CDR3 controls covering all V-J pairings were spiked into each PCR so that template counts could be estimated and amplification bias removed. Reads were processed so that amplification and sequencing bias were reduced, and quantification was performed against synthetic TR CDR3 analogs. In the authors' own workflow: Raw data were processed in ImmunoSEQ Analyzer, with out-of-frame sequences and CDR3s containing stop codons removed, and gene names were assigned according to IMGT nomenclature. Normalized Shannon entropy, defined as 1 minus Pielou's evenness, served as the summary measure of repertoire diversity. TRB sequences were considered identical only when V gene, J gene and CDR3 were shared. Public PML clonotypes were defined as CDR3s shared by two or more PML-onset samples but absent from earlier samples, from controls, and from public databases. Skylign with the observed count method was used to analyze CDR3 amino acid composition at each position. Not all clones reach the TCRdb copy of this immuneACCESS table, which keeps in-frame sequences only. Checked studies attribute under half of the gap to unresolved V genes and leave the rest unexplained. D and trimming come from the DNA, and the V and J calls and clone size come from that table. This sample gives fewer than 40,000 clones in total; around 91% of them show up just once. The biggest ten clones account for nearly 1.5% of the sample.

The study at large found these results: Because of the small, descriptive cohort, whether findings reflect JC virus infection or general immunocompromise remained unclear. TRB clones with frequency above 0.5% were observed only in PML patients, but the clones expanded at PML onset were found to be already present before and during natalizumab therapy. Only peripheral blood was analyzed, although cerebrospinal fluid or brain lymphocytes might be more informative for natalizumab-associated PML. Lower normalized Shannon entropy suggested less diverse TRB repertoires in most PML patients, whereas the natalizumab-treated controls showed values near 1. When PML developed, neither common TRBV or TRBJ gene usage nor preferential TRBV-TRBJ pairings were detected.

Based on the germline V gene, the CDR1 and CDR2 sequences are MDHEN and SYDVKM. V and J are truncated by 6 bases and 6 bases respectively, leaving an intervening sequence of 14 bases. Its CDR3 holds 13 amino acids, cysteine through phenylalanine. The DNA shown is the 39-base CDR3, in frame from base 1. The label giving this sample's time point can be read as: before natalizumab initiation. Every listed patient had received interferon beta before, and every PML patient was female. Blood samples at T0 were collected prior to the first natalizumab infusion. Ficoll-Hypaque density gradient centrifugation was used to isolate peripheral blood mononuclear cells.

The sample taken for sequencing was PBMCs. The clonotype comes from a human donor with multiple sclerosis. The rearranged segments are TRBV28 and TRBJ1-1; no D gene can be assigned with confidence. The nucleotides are TGTGCCAGCAGGCCCCCGTGGCTTTCTGAAGCTTTCTTT. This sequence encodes CASRPPWLSEAFF.